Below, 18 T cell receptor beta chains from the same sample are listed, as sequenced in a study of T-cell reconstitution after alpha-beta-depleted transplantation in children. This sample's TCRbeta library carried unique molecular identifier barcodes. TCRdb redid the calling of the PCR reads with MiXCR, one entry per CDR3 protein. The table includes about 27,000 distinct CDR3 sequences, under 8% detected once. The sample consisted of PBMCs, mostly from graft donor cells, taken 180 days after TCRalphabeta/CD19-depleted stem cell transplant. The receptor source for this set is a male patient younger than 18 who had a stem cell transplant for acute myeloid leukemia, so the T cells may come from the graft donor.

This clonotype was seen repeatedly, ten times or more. The CDR3 spells CASSLGGGETQYF. The CDR3 DNA reads as TGCGCCAGCAGCCTGGGTGGGGGAGAGACCCAGTACTTC. This chain uses TRBV5-1 with TRBJ2-5; D assignment may be TRBD1 or TRBD2 (5 bases each). The CDR3 spans 13 residues. The germline gives CDR1 SGHRS, CDR2 YFSETQ. V was clipped by 4 bases and J by 4 bases, with 11 bases between them. The full variable domain, in which reference TRBV5-1 and TRBJ2-5 provide the parts outside the CDR3, is KAGVTQTPRYLIKTRGQQVTLSCSPISGHRSVSWYQQTPGQGLQFLFEYFSETQRNKGNFPGRFSGRQFSNSRSEMNVSTLELGDSALYLCASSLGGGETQYFGPGTRLLVL.

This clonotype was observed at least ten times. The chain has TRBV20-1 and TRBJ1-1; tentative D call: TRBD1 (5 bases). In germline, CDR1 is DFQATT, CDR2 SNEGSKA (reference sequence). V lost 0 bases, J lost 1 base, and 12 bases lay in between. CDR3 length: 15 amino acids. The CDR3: CSARDLGRKNTEAFF. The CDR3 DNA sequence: TGCAGTGCTAGAGATTTGGGACGGAAGAACACTGAAGCTTTCTTT.

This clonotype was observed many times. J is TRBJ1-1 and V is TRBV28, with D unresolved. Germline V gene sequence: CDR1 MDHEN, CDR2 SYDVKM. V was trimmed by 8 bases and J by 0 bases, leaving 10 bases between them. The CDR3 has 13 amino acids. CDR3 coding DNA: TGTGCCAGCTCGGAACTTGTGAACACTGAAGCTTTCTTT. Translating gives CASSELVNTEAFF.

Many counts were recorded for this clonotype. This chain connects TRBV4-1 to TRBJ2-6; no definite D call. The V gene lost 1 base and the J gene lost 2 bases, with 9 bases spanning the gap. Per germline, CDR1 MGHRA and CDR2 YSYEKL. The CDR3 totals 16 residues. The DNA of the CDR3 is TGCGCCAGCAGCCAAGGGCCCCAGCCTGGGGCCAACGTCCTGACTTTC. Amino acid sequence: CASSQGPQPGANVLTF.

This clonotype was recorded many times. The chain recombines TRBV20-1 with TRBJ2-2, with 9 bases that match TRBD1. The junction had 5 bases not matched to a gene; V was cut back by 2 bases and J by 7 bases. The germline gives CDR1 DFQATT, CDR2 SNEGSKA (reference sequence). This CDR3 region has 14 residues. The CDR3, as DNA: TGCAGTGCTAGAAAACAGGGGGCCGGCGGGGAGCTGTTTTTT. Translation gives CSARKQGAGGELFF.

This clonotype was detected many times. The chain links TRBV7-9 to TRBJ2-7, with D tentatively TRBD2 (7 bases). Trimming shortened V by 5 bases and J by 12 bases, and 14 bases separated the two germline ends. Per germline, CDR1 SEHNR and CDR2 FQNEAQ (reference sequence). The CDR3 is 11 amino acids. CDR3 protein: CASSPAGEGYF. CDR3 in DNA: TGTGCCAGCAGCCCAGCAGGGGAGGGGTACTTC.

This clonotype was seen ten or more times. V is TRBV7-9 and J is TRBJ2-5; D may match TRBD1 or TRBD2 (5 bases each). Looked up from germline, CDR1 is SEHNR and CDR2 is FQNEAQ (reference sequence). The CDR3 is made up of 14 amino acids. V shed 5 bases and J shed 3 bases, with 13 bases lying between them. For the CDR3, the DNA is TGTGCCAGCAGCCGTCGGGACGCTAAAGAGACCCAGTACTTC. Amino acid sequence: CASSRRDAKETQYF.

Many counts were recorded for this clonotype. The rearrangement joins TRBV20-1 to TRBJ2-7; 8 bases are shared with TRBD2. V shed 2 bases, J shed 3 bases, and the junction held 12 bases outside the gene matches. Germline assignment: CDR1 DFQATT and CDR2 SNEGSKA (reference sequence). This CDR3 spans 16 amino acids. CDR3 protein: CSARPTQTSVFYEQYF. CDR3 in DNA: TGCAGTGCTAGACCGACCCAGACTAGCGTATTCTACGAGCAGTACTTC.

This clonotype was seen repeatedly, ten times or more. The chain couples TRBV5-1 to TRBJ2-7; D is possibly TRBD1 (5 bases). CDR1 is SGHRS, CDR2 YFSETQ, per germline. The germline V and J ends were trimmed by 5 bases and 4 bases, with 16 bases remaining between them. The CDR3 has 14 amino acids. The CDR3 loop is CASSPDWTKYEQYF. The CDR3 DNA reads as TGCGCCAGCAGTCCTGACTGGACAAAGTACGAGCAGTACTTC.

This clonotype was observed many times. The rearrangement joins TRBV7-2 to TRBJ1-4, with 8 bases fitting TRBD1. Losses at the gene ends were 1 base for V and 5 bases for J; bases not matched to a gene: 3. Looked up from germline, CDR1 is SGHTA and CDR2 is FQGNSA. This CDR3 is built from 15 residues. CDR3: CASSLVRGLNEKLFF. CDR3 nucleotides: TGTGCCAGCAGCTTAGTCAGGGGGCTAAATGAAAAACTGTTTTTT.

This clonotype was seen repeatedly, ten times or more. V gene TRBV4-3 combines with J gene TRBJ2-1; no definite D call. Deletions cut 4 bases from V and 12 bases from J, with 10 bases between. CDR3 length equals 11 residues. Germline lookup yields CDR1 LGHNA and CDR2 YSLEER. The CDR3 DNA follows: TGCGCCAGCAGCCGAAGATCGGGGCAGTTCTTC. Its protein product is CASSRRSGQFF.

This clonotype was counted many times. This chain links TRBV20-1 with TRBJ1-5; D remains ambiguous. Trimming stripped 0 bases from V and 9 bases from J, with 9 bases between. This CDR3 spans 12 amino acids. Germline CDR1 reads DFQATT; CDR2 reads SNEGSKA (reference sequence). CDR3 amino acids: CSARDRTWPQHF. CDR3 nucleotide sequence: TGCAGTGCTAGAGACCGAACATGGCCCCAGCATTTT.

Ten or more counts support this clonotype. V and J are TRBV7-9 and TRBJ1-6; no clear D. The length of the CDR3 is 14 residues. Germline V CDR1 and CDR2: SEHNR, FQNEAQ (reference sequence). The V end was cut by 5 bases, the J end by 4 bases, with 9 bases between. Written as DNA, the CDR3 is TGTGCCAGCAGCCTGGAGGGTTATAATTCACCCCTCCACTTT. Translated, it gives CASSLEGYNSPLHF.

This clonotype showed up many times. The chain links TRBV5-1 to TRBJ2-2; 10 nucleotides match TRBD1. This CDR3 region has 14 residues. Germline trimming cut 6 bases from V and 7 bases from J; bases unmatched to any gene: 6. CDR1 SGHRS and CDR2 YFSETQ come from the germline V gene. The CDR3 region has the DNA TGCGCCAGCATCGACAGGGGGCTTGGCGGGGAGCTGTTTTTT. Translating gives CASIDRGLGGELFF.

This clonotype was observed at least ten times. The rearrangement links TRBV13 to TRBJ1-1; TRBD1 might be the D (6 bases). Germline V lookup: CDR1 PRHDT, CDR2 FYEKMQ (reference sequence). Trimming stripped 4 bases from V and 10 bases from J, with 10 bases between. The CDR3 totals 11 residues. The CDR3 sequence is CASSSWGAAFF. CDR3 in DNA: TGTGCCAGCAGCTCCTGGGGGGCAGCTTTCTTT.

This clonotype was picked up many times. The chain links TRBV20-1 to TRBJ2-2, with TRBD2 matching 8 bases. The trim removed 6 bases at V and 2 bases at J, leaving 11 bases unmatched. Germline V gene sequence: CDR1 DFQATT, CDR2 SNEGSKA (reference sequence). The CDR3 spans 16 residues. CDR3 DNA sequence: TGCAGTGCCCTTGCCACAAGCGGGAGAAACACCGGGGAGCTGTTTTTT. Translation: CSALATSGRNTGELFF.

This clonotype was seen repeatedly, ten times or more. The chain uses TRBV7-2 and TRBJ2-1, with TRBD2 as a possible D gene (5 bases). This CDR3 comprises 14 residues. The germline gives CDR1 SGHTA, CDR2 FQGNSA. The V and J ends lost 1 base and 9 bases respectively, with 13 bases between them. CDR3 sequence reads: CASSLGGARGEQFF. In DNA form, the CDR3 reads TGTGCCAGCAGCTTAGGGGGAGCGAGAGGTGAGCAGTTCTTC.

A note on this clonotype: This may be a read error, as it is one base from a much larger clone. The CDR3, as DNA: TGTGCCTGCAGCCAGGGGGGCGGGACAGGAGACTATGGCTACACCTTC. Its translation: CACSQGGGTGDYGYTF. V gene TRBV3-1 combines with J gene TRBJ1-2; 8 bases are a match to TRBD1. Germline V CDR1 and CDR2: LGHDT, YNNKEL (reference sequence). The CDR3 length is 16 residues.